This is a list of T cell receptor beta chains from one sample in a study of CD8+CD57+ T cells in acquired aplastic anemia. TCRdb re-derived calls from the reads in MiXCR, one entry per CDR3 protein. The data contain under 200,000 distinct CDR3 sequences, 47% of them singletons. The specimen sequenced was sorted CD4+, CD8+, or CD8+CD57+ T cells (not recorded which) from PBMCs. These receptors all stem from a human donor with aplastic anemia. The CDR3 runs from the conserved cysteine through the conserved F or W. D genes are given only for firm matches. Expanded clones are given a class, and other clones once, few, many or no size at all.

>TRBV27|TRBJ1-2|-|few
TGTGCCAGCACCTCATTGGCGGGGTATGGCTACACCTTC
CASTSLAGYGYTF
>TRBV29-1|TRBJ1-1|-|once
TGCAGCGTGCGAATATCCTGGGACACTGAAGCTTTCTTT
CSVRISWDTEAFF
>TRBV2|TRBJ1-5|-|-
TGTGCCAGCAGTGCTACCAGGACAGCTCGCAATCAGCCCCAGCATTTT
CASSATRTARNQPQHF
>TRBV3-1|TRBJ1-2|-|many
TGTGCCAGCAGCCAAGTCGGCAGGGCCGGCTATGGCTACACCTTC
CASSQVGRAGYGYTF
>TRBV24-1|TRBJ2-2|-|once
TGTGCCACCAGTGATCCCGGCCTCTTCGACACCGGGGAGCTGTTTTTT
CATSDPGLFDTGELFF
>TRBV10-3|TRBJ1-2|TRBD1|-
TGTGCCATCAGGGGGGGACAGACTAACTATGGCTACACCTTC
CAIRGGQTNYGYTF
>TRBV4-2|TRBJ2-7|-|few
TGTGCCAGCAGCCAAGATTATCCCCCCGGAGCCTCCTACGAGCAGTACTTC
CASSQDYPPGASYEQYF
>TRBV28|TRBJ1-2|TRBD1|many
TGTCTCACGAGGACAGGGTATGGCTACACCTTC
CLTRTGYGYTF
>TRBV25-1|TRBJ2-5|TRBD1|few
TGTGCCAGCAGTCGGGACAGGGGAGGACGAGAGACCCAGTACTTC
CASSRDRGGRETQYF
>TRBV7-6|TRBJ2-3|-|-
TGTGCCAGCAGCAAGAGCGGGAGCACAGATACGCAGTATTTT
CASSKSGSTDTQYF
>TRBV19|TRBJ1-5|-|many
TGTGCCAGTAGAATTTCGGGGAAAGATCAGCCCCAGCATTTT
CASRISGKDQPQHF
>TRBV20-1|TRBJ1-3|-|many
TGCAGTGCGGATCCTGGAAACACCATATATTTT
CSADPGNTIYF
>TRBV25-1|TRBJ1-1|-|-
TGTGCCAGCGCCGGGGGCAGTAAAGCTTTCTTT
CASAGGSKAFF
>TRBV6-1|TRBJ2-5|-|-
TGTGCCAGCAGTGGAGGGGCTCGGAAGTACCAAGAGACCCAGTACTTC
CASSGGARKYQETQYF
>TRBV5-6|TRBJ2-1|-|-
TGTGCCAGCAGCCCAAACTCTAACCGGCCGGGGGAGCAGTTCTTC
CASSPNSNRPGEQFF
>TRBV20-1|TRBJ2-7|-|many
TGCAGTGCTAGAGATAGTTCAACAGGGCTGTCCTACGAGCAGTACTTC
CSARDSSTGLSYEQYF
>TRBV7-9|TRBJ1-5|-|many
TGTGCCAGCAGCTACAACAAGGATCAGCCCCAGCATTTT
CASSYNKDQPQHF
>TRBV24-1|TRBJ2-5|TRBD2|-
TGTGCCACCAGTGGGGATAGCGGGAGGCCCCAAGAGACCCAGTGCTTC
CATSGDSGRPQETQCF
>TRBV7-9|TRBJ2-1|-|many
TGTGCCAGCAGCTTAGGGAACCGCCGGGCGTTCTTC
CASSLGNRRAFF
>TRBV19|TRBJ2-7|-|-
TGTGCCAGTAGTAATGGGGGAATGGCCTACGAGCAGTACTTC
CASSNGGMAYEQYF
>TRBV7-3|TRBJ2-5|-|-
TGTGCCAGCAGCTTAAATGGAGGGGTAGAGACCCAGTACTTC
CASSLNGGVETQYF
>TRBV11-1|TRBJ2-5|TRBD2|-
TGTGCCAGCACCACCGGGACTAGCGGGAGGGCCAGGGAGACCCAGTACTTC
CASTTGTSGRARETQYF
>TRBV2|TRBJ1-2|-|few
TGTGCCAGCAGTGAAGGTCGGATCTATGGCTACACCTTC
CASSEGRIYGYTF
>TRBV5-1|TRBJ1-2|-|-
TGCGCCAGCAGCTTGGGCCGGATCTATGGCTACACCTTC
CASSLGRIYGYTF
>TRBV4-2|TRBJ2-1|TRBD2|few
TGTGCCAGCAGCGGACTAGCGGGAGGGGGCTACAATGAGCAGTTCTTC
CASSGLAGGGYNEQFF
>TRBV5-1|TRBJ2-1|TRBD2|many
TGCGCCAGCAGCTTGGGGCTAGCGGGAGTCAATGAGCAGTTCTTC
CASSLGLAGVNEQFF
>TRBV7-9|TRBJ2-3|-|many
TGTGCCAGCAGCCCACCCCAACAAAGAGGGGATACGCAGTATTTT
CASSPPQQRGDTQYF
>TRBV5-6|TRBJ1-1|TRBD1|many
TGTGCCAGCAGCCCCGACCTGGACAGGCCAAACACTGAAGCTTTCTTT
CASSPDLDRPNTEAFF
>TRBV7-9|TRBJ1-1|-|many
TGTGCCAGCAGCCCCACGCAGGTCACTGAAGCTTTCTTT
CASSPTQVTEAFF
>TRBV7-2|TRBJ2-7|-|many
TGTGCCAGCAGCCCCTTATTACGAGAGCAGTACTTC
CASSPLLREQYF
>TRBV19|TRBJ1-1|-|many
TGTGCCAGTAGGGGAGAGGATTTGATGAACACTGAAGCTTTCTTT
CASRGEDLMNTEAFF
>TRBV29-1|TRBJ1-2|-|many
TGCAGCGTTGAGAGGGGGGGGGTGAGCGGCTACACCTTC
CSVERGGVSGYTF
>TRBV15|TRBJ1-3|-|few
TGTGCCACCAGCCGCCCAGGGGAGGGAAACACCATATATTTT
CATSRPGEGNTIYF
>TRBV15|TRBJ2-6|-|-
TGTGCCACCAGCGGAACGGGGACACCTGGGGCCAACGTCCTGACTTTC
CATSGTGTPGANVLTF
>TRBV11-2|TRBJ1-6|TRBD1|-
TGTGCCAGCAAACAGGGGTTTGGTTCACCCCTCCACTTT
CASKQGFGSPLHF
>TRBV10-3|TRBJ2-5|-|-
TGTGCCATCAGTGTAAATAACGAGCAGACCCAGTACTTC
CAISVNNEQTQYF
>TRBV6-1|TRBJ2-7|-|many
TGTGCCAGCAGCCACGTAACCTACGAGCAGTACTTC
CASSHVTYEQYF
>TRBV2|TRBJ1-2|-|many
TGTGCCAGCAAGGATAACTATGGCTACACCTTC
CASKDNYGYTF
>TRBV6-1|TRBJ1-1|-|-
TGTGCCAGCAGGCCCTCGCCCGGGACAATGAACACTGAAGCTTTCTTT
CASRPSPGTMNTEAFF
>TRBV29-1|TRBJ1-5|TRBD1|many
TGCAGCGCTGGACAGGTTGGACAGCCCCAGCATTTT
CSAGQVGQPQHF
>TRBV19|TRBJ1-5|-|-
TGTGCCAGTAGCCGATTGGATGGGGGTCAAGGTCAGCCCCAGCATTTT
CASSRLDGGQGQPQHF
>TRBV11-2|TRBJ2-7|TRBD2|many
TGTGCCAGCAGCTTTCGCGGAGGCCTAGCGGGAGCCGAGCAGTACTTC
CASSFRGGLAGAEQYF
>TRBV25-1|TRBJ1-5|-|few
TGTGCCAGCAGTTTAACCCAAGAGAGGCCCCAGCATTTT
CASSLTQERPQHF
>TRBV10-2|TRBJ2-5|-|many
TGCGCCAGCAGTGAGCTGGAGACCCAGTACTTC
CASSELETQYF
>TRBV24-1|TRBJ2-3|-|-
TGTGCCACCAGTGATTCGGATAGCACAGATACGCAGTATTTT
CATSDSDSTDTQYF
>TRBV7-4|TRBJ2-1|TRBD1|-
TGTGCCAGCAGCACCTGGACAGGGGATGAGCAGTTCTTC
CASSTWTGDEQFF
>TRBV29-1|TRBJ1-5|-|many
TGCAGCGTTGGAACAGGGACCTCCAATCAGCCCCAGCATTTT
CSVGTGTSNQPQHF
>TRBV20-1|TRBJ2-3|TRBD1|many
TGCAGTGCGGAAGGACAGGGGAGTCCAGATACGCAGTATTTT
CSAEGQGSPDTQYF
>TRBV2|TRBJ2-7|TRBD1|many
TGTGCCAGCAGGAGGGGGCAGCGCGAGCAGTACTTC
CASRRGQREQYF
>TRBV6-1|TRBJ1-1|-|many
TGTGCCAGCAGTGAAGGGGGGCAAGCTTTCTTT
CASSEGGQAFF
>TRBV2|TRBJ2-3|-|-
TGTGCCAGCAGTGAAGGGACAAGTAGCACAGATACGCAGTATTTT
CASSEGTSSTDTQYF
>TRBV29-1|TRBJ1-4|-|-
TGCAGCGTTAATCCCCTAGGAGGGAATGAAAAACTGTTTTTT
CSVNPLGGNEKLFF
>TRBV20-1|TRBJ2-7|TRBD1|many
TGCAGTGCTAGAGTTGCCGGGACAGGGTATTCCGGCGAGCAGTACTTC
CSARVAGTGYSGEQYF
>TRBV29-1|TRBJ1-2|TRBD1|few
TGCAGCGTTGGGGCGGGCAGGGGGCTTTCGGGCTACACCTTC
CSVGAGRGLSGYTF
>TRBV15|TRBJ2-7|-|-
TGTGCCACCAGCAGGACAGCCCCCACCTACGAGCAGTACTTC
CATSRTAPTYEQYF